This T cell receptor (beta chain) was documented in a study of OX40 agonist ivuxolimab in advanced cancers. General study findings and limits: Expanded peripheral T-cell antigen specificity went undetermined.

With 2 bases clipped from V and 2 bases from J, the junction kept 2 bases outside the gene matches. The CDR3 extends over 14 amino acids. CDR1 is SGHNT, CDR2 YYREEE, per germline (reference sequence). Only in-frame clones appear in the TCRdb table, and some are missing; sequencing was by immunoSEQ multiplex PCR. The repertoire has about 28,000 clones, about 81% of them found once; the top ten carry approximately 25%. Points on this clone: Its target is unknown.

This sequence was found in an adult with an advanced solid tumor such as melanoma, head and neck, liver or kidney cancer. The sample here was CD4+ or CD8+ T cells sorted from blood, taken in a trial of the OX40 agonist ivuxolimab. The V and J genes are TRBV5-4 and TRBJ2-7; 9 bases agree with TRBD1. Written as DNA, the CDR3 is TGTGCCAGCAGCTTCGGGACAGGGACCTACGAGCAGTACTTC. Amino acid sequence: CASSFGTGTYEQYF.